This T cell receptor (beta chain) stems from a study of Graves' ophthalmopathy and Graves' hyperthyroidism. Trimming cost V 10 bases and J 4 bases; bases outside gene matches: 9. This CDR3 has 13 residues. Germline V CDR1 and CDR2: SGHDT, YYEEEE. Overall study results and limits: Both a roughly 65% sensitivity and an approximately 75% specificity characterized the model's predictions of ophthalmopathy progression. In separating ophthalmopathy from stable hyperthyroidism, a 13-signature model achieved about 91% sensitivity and around 80% specificity.

Fresh peripheral blood, approximately 10 ml, was the PBMC source. Only a few counts were recorded for this clonotype. Its antigen is undetermined. The authors amplified TCR beta CDR3 regions, and they did so from RNA transcripts for repertoire sequencing. The library came from an HTBI-primed first-round RT-PCR and a second-round multiplex PCR. TCRdb reanalysed the multiplex PCR reads using MiXCR and keeps one entry per CDR3 protein. Of roughly 220,000 distinct CDR3 sequences listed, 40% to 50% are singletons. This chain links TRBV5-6 with TRBJ1-2, with 8 nucleotides matching TRBD1. The TCR comes from an adult man with Graves' ophthalmopathy. The sample taken for sequencing was peripheral blood. CDR3 region: CAFRQGLFYGYTF. The CDR3 nucleotides are TGTGCCTTCCGACAGGGGCTCTTCTATGGCTACACCTTC.